This is a list of T cell receptor beta chains from one sample in a study of cytomegalovirus exposure and HLA in healthy donors. Using immunoSEQ multiplex PCR, the repertoire was profiled, and TCRdb retains in-frame clones only, with some absent. The sample table includes roughly 100,000 clones. The specimen sequenced was PBMCs. These receptors were collected from a woman aged 25 to 39 in good health and CMV-seronegative. Both conserved end residues are part of each CDR3. Each record gives: J gene, clone size, D gene, V gene, CDR3 DNA, CDR3 protein. D genes are given only for firm matches. Clone size is shown for a subset of rows, as once, few, many or a class of expanded clone.

j_call: TRBJ2-1
clone_size: NA
d_call: NA
v_call: TRBV29-1
cdr3_nt: TGCAGCGTTGACCCGGACAGCAATGAGCAGTTCTTC
cdr3_aa: CSVDPDSNEQFF

j_call: TRBJ1-4
clone_size: NA
d_call: TRBD1
v_call: TRBV6-4
cdr3_nt: TGTGCCAGCAGTCCGACAGGGAATACTAATGAAAAACTGTTTTTT
cdr3_aa: CASSPTGNTNEKLFF

j_call: TRBJ2-7
clone_size: NA
d_call: TRBD1
v_call: TRBV7-3
cdr3_nt: TGTGCCAGCAGCTTAACGACAAGGGACAGGGAGCAGTACTTC
cdr3_aa: CASSLTTRDREQYF

j_call: TRBJ2-7
clone_size: NA
d_call: TRBD2
v_call: TRBV7-2
cdr3_nt: TGTGCCAGCACGCGGACTAGCGGCTACGAGCAGTACTTC
cdr3_aa: CASTRTSGYEQYF

j_call: TRBJ2-3
clone_size: NA
d_call: TRBD2
v_call: TRBV9
cdr3_nt: TGTGCCAGCAGCGTAGGCACGGGGGGGACAGATACGCAGTATTTT
cdr3_aa: CASSVGTGGTDTQYF

j_call: TRBJ1-2
clone_size: NA
d_call: NA
v_call: TRBV7-2
cdr3_nt: TGTGCCAGCAGCTTAGCGAGGAGAGAGAACTATGGCTACACCTTC
cdr3_aa: CASSLARRENYGYTF

j_call: TRBJ2-7
clone_size: NA
d_call: TRBD1
v_call: TRBV9
cdr3_nt: TGTGCCAGCAGCCGGACAGGGGGGGGCGAGCAGTACTTC
cdr3_aa: CASSRTGGGEQYF

j_call: TRBJ1-2
clone_size: NA
d_call: NA
v_call: TRBV7-3
cdr3_nt: TGTGCCAGCAGCCCGGGACAATTCTATGGCTACACCTTC
cdr3_aa: CASSPGQFYGYTF

j_call: TRBJ2-5
clone_size: NA
d_call: TRBD1
v_call: TRBV9
cdr3_nt: TGTGCCAGCAGCTTCACAGGGACAGCGCAAGAGACCCAGTACTTC
cdr3_aa: CASSFTGTAQETQYF

j_call: TRBJ1-5
clone_size: NA
d_call: TRBD1
v_call: TRBV5-1
cdr3_nt: TGCGCCAGCAGCCCCACTCGACAGGGTGAACAGCCCCAGCATTTT
cdr3_aa: CASSPTRQGEQPQHF

j_call: TRBJ2-1
clone_size: NA
d_call: TRBD2
v_call: TRBV10-1
cdr3_nt: TGCGCCAGCAGTCCATTACTAGCGGGAGCCCCCTACAATGAGCAGTTCTTC
cdr3_aa: CASSPLLAGAPYNEQFF

j_call: TRBJ1-5
clone_size: NA
d_call: NA
v_call: TRBV27
cdr3_nt: TGTGCCAGCAGTTTCGTACAGTATAGCAATCAGCCCCAGCATTTT
cdr3_aa: CASSFVQYSNQPQHF

j_call: TRBJ2-7
clone_size: NA
d_call: NA
v_call: TRBV13
cdr3_nt: TGTGCCAGCAGCTTAGTCGGCAGGGCCTCCTACGAGCAGTACTTC
cdr3_aa: CASSLVGRASYEQYF

j_call: TRBJ2-3
clone_size: NA
d_call: TRBD2
v_call: TRBV5-5
cdr3_nt: TGTGCCAGCAGCTTCAGGCGGGGGGCCCGCACAGATACGCAGTATTTT
cdr3_aa: CASSFRRGARTDTQYF

j_call: TRBJ2-1
clone_size: medium-sized
d_call: TRBD2
v_call: TRBV6-1
cdr3_nt: TGTGCCAGCAGTGAACTAGCGGGGGGGCCGAATGAGCAGTTCTTC
cdr3_aa: CASSELAGGPNEQFF

j_call: TRBJ1-6
clone_size: NA
d_call: NA
v_call: TRBV7-2
cdr3_nt: TGTGCCAGCAGCTTAGACGGGTATAATTCACCCCTCCACTTT
cdr3_aa: CASSLDGYNSPLHF

j_call: TRBJ2-6
clone_size: NA
d_call: TRBD1
v_call: TRBV7-2
cdr3_nt: TGTGCCAGCAGCCGACAGGGGGCGAGGGGGGCCAACGTCCTGACTTTC
cdr3_aa: CASSRQGARGANVLTF

j_call: TRBJ2-3
clone_size: NA
d_call: NA
v_call: TRBV4-2
cdr3_nt: TGTGCCAGCAGCCAACCTAGCACAGATACGCAGTATTTT
cdr3_aa: CASSQPSTDTQYF

j_call: TRBJ2-6
clone_size: NA
d_call: NA
v_call: TRBV19
cdr3_nt: TGTGCCAGTACCCCCCGTCGACTGAGCTCTGGGGCCAACGTCCTGACTTTC
cdr3_aa: CASTPRRLSSGANVLTF

j_call: TRBJ2-7
clone_size: NA
d_call: NA
v_call: TRBV2
cdr3_nt: TGTGCCAGCAGTCGGCAGGGTTCCTACGAGCAGTACTTC
cdr3_aa: CASSRQGSYEQYF

j_call: TRBJ1-1
clone_size: medium-sized
d_call: TRBD1
v_call: TRBV6-4
cdr3_nt: TGTGCCAGCAGTGAAGGACAGGAGAACACTGAAGCTTTCTTT
cdr3_aa: CASSEGQENTEAFF

j_call: TRBJ1-4
clone_size: NA
d_call: NA
v_call: TRBV6-5
cdr3_nt: TGTGCCAGCAGTGGTGACAGTCCTTATGAAAAACTGTTTTTT
cdr3_aa: CASSGDSPYEKLFF

j_call: TRBJ1-1
clone_size: NA
d_call: NA
v_call: TRBV30
cdr3_nt: TGTGCCTGGAGTTTGGGGTCCGGGGGGGCTTTCTTT
cdr3_aa: CAWSLGSGGAFF

j_call: TRBJ2-7
clone_size: NA
d_call: TRBD1
v_call: TRBV5-1
cdr3_nt: TGCGCCAGCAACCCTTCCGGGACAGCCCCGTACGAGCAGTACTTC
cdr3_aa: CASNPSGTAPYEQYF

j_call: TRBJ1-3
clone_size: NA
d_call: NA
v_call: TRBV6-5
cdr3_nt: TGTGCCAGCTCACCCCATGGGCAGGGAAGAAACACCATATATTTT
cdr3_aa: CASSPHGQGRNTIYF

j_call: TRBJ1-2
clone_size: NA
d_call: TRBD1
v_call: TRBV13
cdr3_nt: TGTGCCAGCAGCTTAGGGACAGGGAATGGCTACACCTTC
cdr3_aa: CASSLGTGNGYTF

j_call: TRBJ1-1
clone_size: NA
d_call: NA
v_call: TRBV9
cdr3_nt: TGTGCCAGCCCCGGTCGGGAGAGCTCTGAAGCTTTCTTT
cdr3_aa: CASPGRESSEAFF

j_call: TRBJ1-5
clone_size: NA
d_call: NA
v_call: TRBV6-5
cdr3_nt: TGTGCCAGCAGTTCGAGGATCGATCAGCCCCAGCATTTT
cdr3_aa: CASSSRIDQPQHF

j_call: TRBJ1-5
clone_size: medium-sized
d_call: NA
v_call: TRBV10-2
cdr3_nt: TGCGCCAGCAGTGAGATATCGCGTCAGCCCCAGCATTTT
cdr3_aa: CASSEISRQPQHF

j_call: TRBJ1-6
clone_size: NA
d_call: NA
v_call: TRBV27
cdr3_nt: TGTGCCAGCAGCCCCTTTGCTGGGGCTGTAAATAATTCACCCCTCCACTTT
cdr3_aa: CASSPFAGAVNNSPLHF

j_call: TRBJ2-5
clone_size: NA
d_call: TRBD2
v_call: TRBV2
cdr3_nt: TGTGCCAGCGCGTACGGACTAGCGGGCCAAGAGACCCAGTACTTC
cdr3_aa: CASAYGLAGQETQYF

j_call: TRBJ1-1
clone_size: NA
d_call: TRBD1
v_call: TRBV7-8
cdr3_nt: TGTGCCAGCAGCTCCCGGGACAGGGCACTGAACACTGAAGCTTTCTTT
cdr3_aa: CASSSRDRALNTEAFF

j_call: TRBJ1-1
clone_size: NA
d_call: TRBD1
v_call: TRBV28
cdr3_nt: TGTGCCAGCAGTCAGACAGGGATTCTAGGTGAAGCTTTCTTT
cdr3_aa: CASSQTGILGEAFF

j_call: TRBJ2-5
clone_size: NA
d_call: NA
v_call: TRBV7-2
cdr3_nt: TGTGCCAGCAGCTTAGTCCTAGAGACCCAGTACTTC
cdr3_aa: CASSLVLETQYF

j_call: TRBJ1-5
clone_size: NA
d_call: NA
v_call: TRBV21-1
cdr3_nt: TGTGCCAGCAGCAAAGATGGGAGGGGGGGTAATCAGCCCCAGCATTTT
cdr3_aa: CASSKDGRGGNQPQHF

j_call: TRBJ2-5
clone_size: NA
d_call: NA
v_call: TRBV11-2
cdr3_nt: TGTGCCAGCAGCACCTACCAAGAGGGGGTGTCTGGGGAGCAGTACTTC
cdr3_aa: CASSTYQEGVSGEQYF

j_call: TRBJ1-6
clone_size: NA
d_call: NA
v_call: TRBV6-1
cdr3_nt: TGTGCCAGCTTCCCAGGAACTCATTCACCCCTCCACTTT
cdr3_aa: CASFPGTHSPLHF